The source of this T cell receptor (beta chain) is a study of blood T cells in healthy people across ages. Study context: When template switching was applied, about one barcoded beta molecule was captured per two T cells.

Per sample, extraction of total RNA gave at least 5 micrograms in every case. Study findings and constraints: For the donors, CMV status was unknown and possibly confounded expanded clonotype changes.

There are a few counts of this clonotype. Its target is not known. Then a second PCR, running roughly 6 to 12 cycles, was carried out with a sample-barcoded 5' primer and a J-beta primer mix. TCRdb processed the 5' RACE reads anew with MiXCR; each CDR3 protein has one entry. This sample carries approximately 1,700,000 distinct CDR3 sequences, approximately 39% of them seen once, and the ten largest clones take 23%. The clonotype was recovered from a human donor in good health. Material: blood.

DNA for the CDR3: TGTGCCAGCAGCTTATCGATAGCGGGGCAAGAGACCCAGTACTTC. Translated, it gives CASSLSIAGQETQYF. This rearrangement joins TRBV7-2 to TRBJ2-5; 8 bases agree with TRBD2. The CDR3 contains 15 residues. V shed 2 bases and J 2 bases; nucleotides not matched to a gene: 4. Germline V CDR1 and CDR2: SGHTA, FQGNSA.